This TCR beta chain was sequenced in a study of OX40 agonist ivuxolimab in advanced cancers. Findings of the study overall: It was also the case that some nonresponders had low normalized T-cell clonal expansion.

Trimming pared 0 bases from V and 7 bases from J, leaving 7 bases between. The CDR3 is 12 residues long. The germline V gene has CDR1 SGHRS and CDR2 YFSETQ. A word on this clone: The antigen is undetermined.

TCRdb's copy holds only in-frame clones and misses some; the assay was immunoSEQ multiplex PCR. The sample lists roughly 79,000 clones, about 90% occurring once. The chain recombines TRBV5-1 with TRBJ1-1; D ambiguous. Specimen: CD4+ or CD8+ T cells sorted from blood, collected in a trial of the OX40 agonist ivuxolimab. The TCR originated in an adult with an advanced solid tumor such as melanoma, head and neck, liver or kidney cancer. CDR3 amino acids: CASSLVGLEAFF. CDR3 DNA: TGCGCCAGCAGCTTGGTCGGCCTTGAAGCTTTCTTT.